The 20 T cell receptor beta chains below come from one sample, sequenced in a study of beta chain features in type 1 diabetes. The sequenced template was cDNA made from the entire isolated RNA. The protocol was immunoSEQ multiplex PCR, while the TCRdb copy is restricted to in-frame clones and leaves out a portion. The sample yields about 70,000 clones, almost 50% seen once. Antigen specificity for these receptors is unknown. General study results and limits: TCRB CDR3 length was moderately but significantly reduced in all four CD4+ subsets of Type 1 diabetes patients.

Material for sequencing was central memory CD4+ T cells from blood. The receptors derive from a man younger than 40 with type 1 diabetes.

V usage is TRBV2 and J usage is TRBJ2-7, with D possibly being TRBD1 (6 bases). Looked up from germline, CDR1 is SNHLY and CDR2 is FYNNEI. The V and J ends lost 7 bases and 2 bases respectively, with 9 bases between them. The CDR3 spans 12 residues. The CDR3 DNA sequence: TGTGCCAGCACCCAGGGGACCTACGAGCAGTACTTC. This encodes CASTQGTYEQYF.

V gene TRBV30 combines with J gene TRBJ1-1, with D tentatively TRBD1 (5 bases). CDR1 GTSNPN and CDR2 SVGIG come from the germline V gene (reference sequence). The CDR3 loop spans 14 amino acids. V shed 0 bases and J shed 6 bases, with 14 bases lying between them. The CDR3 protein is CAWSVIGGIAEAFF. Written as DNA, the CDR3 is TGTGCCTGGAGTGTAATCGGGGGAATCGCTGAAGCTTTCTTT.

This chain links TRBV7-2 with TRBJ2-1; 8 positions agree with TRBD1. V was clipped by 2 bases and J by 9 bases; unmatched bases: 3. The V gene's germline CDR1 is SGHTA and CDR2 FQGNSA. This CDR3 is built from 13 residues. The CDR3 spells CASSLKTGAEQFF. CDR3 nucleotides: TGTGCCAGCAGCTTAAAGACAGGGGCTGAGCAGTTCTTC. The full variable domain, in which reference TRBV7-2 and TRBJ2-1 provide the parts outside the CDR3, is GAGVSQSPSNKVTEKGKDVELRCDPISGHTALYWYRQSLGQGLEFLIYFQGNSAPDKSGLPSDRFSAERTGGSVSTLTIQRTQQEDSAVYLCASSLKTGAEQFFGPGTRLTVL.

V usage is TRBV7-2 and J usage is TRBJ2-7; D call uncertain. V was trimmed by 7 bases and J by 3 bases, leaving 13 bases between them. The CDR3 spans 13 residues. Looked up from germline, CDR1 is SGHTA and CDR2 is FQGNSA. The CDR3 sequence is CASTAATFYEQYF. DNA of the CDR3: TGTGCCAGCACCGCGGCAACTTTCTACGAGCAGTACTTC. Complete variable domain (other parts from reference TRBV7-2 and TRBJ2-7): GAGVSQSPSNKVTEKGKDVELRCDPISGHTALYWYRQSLGQGLEFLIYFQGNSAPDKSGLPSDRFSAERTGGSVSTLTIQRTQQEDSAVYLCASTAATFYEQYFGPGTRLTVT.

V gene TRBV7-6 combines with J gene TRBJ2-7; 8 bases are shared with TRBD1. V was pared by 2 bases and J by 5 bases, with 17 bases of the junction left unmatched. The CDR3 length is 18 residues. CDR1 SGHVS and CDR2 FNYEAQ come from the germline V gene. CDR3 region: CASSLLQGVYEGKDEQYF. In DNA form, the CDR3 reads TGTGCCAGCAGCTTATTACAGGGGGTCTATGAGGGAAAAGACGAGCAGTACTTC.

The gene calls are TRBV5-4 and TRBJ2-7; TRBD2 matches at 12 bases. CDR1 is SGHNT, CDR2 YYREEE, per germline (reference sequence). The CDR3 length is 16 residues. The ends lost 4 bases at V and 9 bases at J; junction bases unmatched: 14. CDR3 sequence reads: CASSPRLAGVGDAQYF. The DNA of the CDR3 is TGTGCCAGCAGCCCACGACTAGCGGGAGTTGGTGACGCGCAGTACTTC.

This chain connects TRBV11-3 to TRBJ1-2, with D possibly TRBD1 on 6 matching bases. V shed 1 base and J shed 4 bases, with 19 bases lying between them. Germline V gives CDR1 SGHNT, CDR2 YENEEA. This CDR3 contains 17 residues. CDR3 amino acids: CASSLGGSRGRSYGYTF. The CDR3 nucleotides are TGTGCCAGCAGCTTAGGGGGTAGCAGGGGAAGAAGCTATGGCTACACCTTC.

This chain connects TRBV10-3 to TRBJ1-5; perhaps TRBD1 as D (6 bases). Trimming took off 0 bases at V and 5 bases at J, with 11 bases between the two ends. This CDR3 contains 15 residues. Germline V lookup: CDR1 ENHRY, CDR2 SYGVKD. CDR3 region: CAISESGTSDQPQHF. The DNA of the CDR3 is TGTGCCATCAGTGAGTCAGGGACATCGGATCAGCCCCAGCATTTT.

The CDR3 nucleotides read TGTGCCAGCAGCTTGGCTCCCCGCGGCTCCTACGAGCAGTACTTC. This encodes CASSLAPRGSYEQYF. This sequence joins TRBV7-2 and TRBJ2-5; no definite D call. Near its end, the DNA agrees better with TRBJ2-7, so the J call may be wrong. The CDR3 contains 15 residues. The germline gives CDR1 SGHTA, CDR2 FQGNSA.

The chain couples TRBV10-2 to TRBJ1-1; D not resolved. The length of the CDR3 is 14 residues. Germline CDR1 is WSHSY and CDR2 is SAAADI. The V end lost 2 bases, the J end lost 2 bases, and 9 bases lay between the germline ends. The CDR3: CASSEKPRNTEAFF. DNA for the CDR3: TGCGCCAGCAGTGAGAAGCCGAGAAACACTGAAGCTTTCTTT.

The chain has TRBV6-6 and TRBJ1-4, with D unresolved. V lost 0 bases and J 3 bases, leaving 8 bases between the germline ends. The length of the CDR3 is 15 residues. In germline, CDR1 is MNHNY, CDR2 SVGAGI (reference sequence). The CDR3 spells CASSYSGDPNEKLFF. For the CDR3, the DNA is TGTGCCAGCAGTTACTCGGGAGACCCTAATGAAAAACTGTTTTTT.

This chain joins TRBV5-1 and TRBJ2-2, with 14 bases aligning to TRBD2. V lost 4 bases and J lost 5; bases outside the gene matches: 7. Per germline, CDR1 SGHRS and CDR2 YFSETQ. The CDR3 consists of 17 residues. DNA of the CDR3: TGCGCCAGCAGCGTAGGGACTAGCGGGAGAGGAACCGGGGAGCTGTTTTTT. Amino acids: CASSVGTSGRGTGELFF.

This chain connects TRBV5-1 to TRBJ1-2; perhaps TRBD1 as D (5 bases). The CDR3 spans 15 residues. V lost 0 bases to trimming and J lost 5 bases, with 14 bases between them. CDR1 SGHRS and CDR2 YFSETQ come from the germline V gene. CDR3 DNA: TGCGCCAGCAGCTTGGCCGCCGGGACTAGTTATGGCTACACCTTC. This translates into CASSLAAGTSYGYTF.

This rearrangement joins TRBV6-6 to TRBJ2-2; 9 bases fit TRBD1. Germline CDR1 and CDR2: MNHNY and SVGAGI (reference sequence). The junction had 6 bases not matched to a gene; V was cut back by 7 bases and J by 6 bases. This CDR3 is built from 14 residues. The CDR3 sequence: CASIPQGAAGELFF. The CDR3 DNA is TGTGCCAGCATACCACAGGGGGCGGCCGGGGAGCTGTTTTTT.

The chain recombines TRBV19 with TRBJ2-1; 12 bases fit TRBD2. The CDR3 covers 15 residues. The germline gives CDR1 LNHDA, CDR2 SQIVND (reference sequence). The ends lost 5 bases at V and 15 bases at J; junction bases unmatched: 14. The CDR3 DNA is TGTGCCAGTAGTCCCAGCGCGGGAGGACTAGCGGGATCGTTCTTC. This codes for CASSPSAGGLAGSFF.

In this sample, this clone turned up a few times. The junction departs from germline at one end; a sequencing error may be responsible. This rearrangement joins TRBV5-1 to TRBJ2-7; 10 nucleotides line up with TRBD2. The CDR3 is made up of 13 amino acids. CDR1 is SGHRS and CDR2 is YFSETQ in the germline V gene. CDR3 nucleotide sequence: TGCGCCAGCAGCTGGACGACTAGCGGGCAGCGGGACTTC. Protein sequence: CASSWTTSGQRDF.

This clone was recorded a few times. The chain's CDR3 is CASRPGTSNTEAFF. In DNA, the CDR3 is TGTGCCAGCAGGCCTGGGACATCGAACACTGAAGCTTTCTTT. The chain joins TRBV6-1 to TRBJ1-1, with D tentatively TRBD1 (6 bases). Trimming shortened V by 6 bases and J by 1 base, and 12 bases separated the two germline ends. Germline V gene lookup returns CDR1 MNHNS and CDR2 SASEGT. CDR3 size: 14 residues.

CDR3 region: CASSTNRGAYGYTF. In DNA form, the CDR3 reads TGTGCCAGCAGCACCAACAGGGGGGCCTATGGCTACACCTTC. The V and J genes are TRBV9 and TRBJ1-2; TRBD1 matches at 8 bases. The CDR3 consists of 14 residues. The V and J ends lost 4 bases and 4 bases, in that order; junction bases with no gene match: 6. The germline gives CDR1 SGDLS, CDR2 YYNGEE.

V and J are TRBV19 and TRBJ1-6; 7 bases line up with TRBD1. The germline CDR1 and CDR2 sequences are LNHDA and SQIVND (reference sequence). The CDR3 has 15 amino acids. V dropped 5 bases and J dropped 4; count of bases not matched to a gene: 5. The CDR3, as DNA: TGTGCCAGTAGTCGGGGGACAGAGTATAATTCACCCCTCCACTTT. As protein: CASSRGTEYNSPLHF.

Only a few counts were recorded for this clone. The chain links TRBV7-9 to TRBJ2-7; TRBD1 matches at 9 bases. The germline gives CDR1 SEHNR, CDR2 FQNEAQ (reference sequence). CDR3 length: 13 amino acids. With 5 bases clipped from V and 5 bases from J, the junction kept 4 bases outside the gene matches. The CDR3 DNA reads TGTGCCAGCAGCAGGGACAGGGTGGACGAGCAGTACTTC. Amino acid sequence: CASSRDRVDEQYF.